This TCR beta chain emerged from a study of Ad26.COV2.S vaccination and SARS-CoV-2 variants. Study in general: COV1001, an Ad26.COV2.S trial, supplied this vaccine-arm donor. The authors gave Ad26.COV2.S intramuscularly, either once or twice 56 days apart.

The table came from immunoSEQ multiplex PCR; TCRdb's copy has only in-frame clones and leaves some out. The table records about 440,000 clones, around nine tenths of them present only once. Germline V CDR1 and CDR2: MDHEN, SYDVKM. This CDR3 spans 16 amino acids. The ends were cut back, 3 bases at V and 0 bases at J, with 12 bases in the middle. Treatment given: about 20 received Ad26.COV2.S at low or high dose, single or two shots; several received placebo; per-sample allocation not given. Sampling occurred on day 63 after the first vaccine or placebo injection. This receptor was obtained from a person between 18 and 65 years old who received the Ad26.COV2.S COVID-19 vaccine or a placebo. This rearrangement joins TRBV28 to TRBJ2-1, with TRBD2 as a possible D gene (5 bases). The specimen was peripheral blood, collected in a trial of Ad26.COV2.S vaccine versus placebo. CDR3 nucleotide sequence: TGTGCCAGCAGTTTTGCGGGCGGAAGCTCCTACAATGAGCAGTTCTTC. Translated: CASSFAGGSSYNEQFF.